This is a list of T cell receptor beta chains from one sample in a study of shared clonotypes between healthy human individuals. Profiled with immunoSEQ multiplex PCR; TCRdb holds only in-frame clones, not every one. This sample has roughly 2.1 million clones, with about 93% found just once. The specimen sequenced was naive CD8+ T cells from PBMCs. These receptors came from a man younger than 35 in good health. Some clones in this sample may be carry-over from other donors' samples. Each CDR3 is given with its conserved first and last residue. Fields, in order: V gene, clone size, J gene, D gene, CDR3 protein, CDR3 DNA. D genes are given only for firm matches. Size tells how often a clone was seen (once, few, many) or the class of an expanded clone, and some rows leave it out.

TRBV9	-	TRBJ2-7	-	CASSVDGGHGEQYF	TGTGCCAGCAGCGTAGACGGCGGGCACGGCGAGCAGTACTTC
TRBV27	-	TRBJ1-4	-	CASRNFREPEKLFF	TGTGCCAGCAGAAACTTCCGGGAACCTGAAAAACTGTTTTTT
TRBV19	-	TRBJ1-2	TRBD1	CASSIDWDRGVYGYTF	TGTGCCAGTAGTATTGACTGGGACAGGGGGGTCTATGGCTACACCTTC
TRBV4-1	-	TRBJ2-3	TRBD1	CASSQDPGTGATDTQYF	TGCGCCAGCAGCCAAGATCCGGGAACAGGGGCCACAGATACGCAGTATTTT
TRBV28	-	TRBJ2-5	-	CASSSPLQALGETQYF	TGTGCCAGCAGTTCTCCCCTGCAGGCCCTGGGGGAGACCCAGTACTTC
TRBV11-2	-	TRBJ2-5	-	CASSLVLGKQETQYF	TGTGCCAGCAGCTTAGTGTTGGGAAAGCAAGAGACCCAGTACTTC
TRBV7-9	-	TRBJ2-2	-	CASSSVQGNTGELFF	TGTGCCAGCAGCTCGGTACAGGGAAACACCGGGGAGCTGTTTTTT
TRBV19	-	TRBJ2-5	-	CASSNTGAKETQYF	TGTGCCAGTAGTAATACGGGAGCCAAAGAGACCCAGTACTTC
TRBV9	-	TRBJ2-7	TRBD2	CASSEAGTVRAYEQYF	TGTGCCAGCAGCGAAGCGGGGACGGTCAGAGCCTACGAGCAGTACTTC
TRBV7-9	once	TRBJ1-3	-	CASSSVVTVVHTIYF	TGTGCCAGCAGCTCGGTAGTTACGGTAGTGCACACCATATATTTT
TRBV29-1	-	TRBJ1-2	TRBD1	CSVEERTGETNYGYTF	TGCAGCGTTGAAGAACGGACAGGGGAAACTAACTATGGCTACACCTTC
TRBV7-9	-	TRBJ2-2	-	CASSLGKYSYTGELFF	TGTGCCAGCAGCTTAGGGAAGTACTCATACACCGGGGAGCTGTTTTTT
TRBV7-2	-	TRBJ1-5	-	CASKSGLVDQPQHF	TGTGCCAGCAAATCCGGGTTGGTTGATCAGCCCCAGCATTTT
TRBV28	-	TRBJ2-3	TRBD2	CASSFGLGGLAADTQYF	TGTGCCAGCAGTTTCGGGTTGGGGGGACTAGCTGCGGATACGCAGTATTTT
TRBV30	-	TRBJ2-2	-	CAWSSFGTGELFF	TGTGCCTGGAGTTCATTTGGCACCGGGGAGCTGTTTTTT
TRBV6-5	-	TRBJ1-1	-	CASSDMGEAFF	TGTGCCAGCAGTGATATGGGTGAAGCTTTCTTT
TRBV11-3	-	TRBJ2-2	TRBD1	CASRTKQGGVTGELFF	TGTGCCAGCAGGACAAAACAGGGGGGAGTCACCGGGGAGCTGTTTTTT
TRBV5-1	-	TRBJ2-7	-	CASSHSRELFEEQYF	TGCGCCAGCAGTCATTCGCGGGAACTATTTGAGGAGCAGTACTTC
TRBV4-3	-	TRBJ2-1	-	CASSLGTSSSYNEQFF	TGCGCCAGCAGCCTTGGGACATCCAGCTCCTACAATGAGCAGTTCTTC
TRBV6-4	-	TRBJ2-1	TRBD2	CASGVAGGPYNEQFF	TGTGCCAGCGGGGTAGCGGGAGGCCCATACAATGAGCAGTTCTTC
TRBV11-2	-	TRBJ1-5	-	CASSAGPQGSNQPQHF	TGTGCCAGCAGCGCCGGTCCGCAGGGCTCAAATCAGCCCCAGCATTTT
TRBV27	-	TRBJ2-1	-	CASSFSGEGVNEQFF	TGTGCCAGCAGTTTCTCGGGGGAGGGGGTCAATGAGCAGTTCTTC
TRBV7-9	-	TRBJ2-1	TRBD2	CASSSGTSGPMKFF	TGTGCCAGCAGCAGCGGGACTAGCGGGCCGATGAAGTTCTTC
TRBV4-1	-	TRBJ1-1	-	CASSQAPDLVLTEAFF	TGCGCCAGCAGCCAAGCCCCGGATTTAGTTTTAACTGAAGCTTTCTTT
TRBV28	-	TRBJ2-7	-	CASSPTPSQGTHEQYF	TGTGCCAGCAGCCCCACCCCGTCGCAGGGTACCCACGAGCAGTACTTC
TRBV10-3	-	TRBJ2-7	TRBD1	CAISESRGTGNEQYF	TGTGCCATCAGTGAGTCACGAGGGACAGGAAACGAGCAGTACTTC
TRBV7-2	-	TRBJ2-7	-	CASSLNWFSPNEQYF	TGTGCCAGCAGCTTGAATTGGTTTTCTCCTAACGAGCAGTACTTC
TRBV6-5	-	TRBJ2-1	TRBD2	CASSRGRPNEQFF	TGTGCCAGCAGTCGCGGGAGGCCCAATGAGCAGTTCTTC
TRBV6-1	-	TRBJ1-6	TRBD1	CASTDRDSNSPLHF	TGTGCCAGTACAGACCGGGACAGCAATTCACCCCTCCACTTT
TRBV7-9	-	TRBJ2-7	TRBD2	CASSPGLVNEQYF	TGTGCCAGCAGCCCAGGACTAGTGAACGAGCAGTACTTC
TRBV28	-	TRBJ2-1	TRBD2	CASSLISGRNGDEQFF	TGTGCCAGCAGCTTGATCAGCGGGAGGAACGGGGATGAGCAGTTCTTC
TRBV6-1	-	TRBJ1-2	TRBD1	CASSDRGPPGYTF	TGTGCCAGCAGTGACAGGGGGCCTCCTGGCTACACCTTC
TRBV19	once	TRBJ2-2	-	CASSIEGSNTGELFF	TGTGCCAGTAGTATAGAGGGAAGTAACACCGGGGAGCTGTTTTTT
TRBV4-2	-	TRBJ2-1	TRBD2	CASSHLFDREGRWEQFF	TGTGCCAGCAGCCACCTTTTCGACCGGGAGGGCCGGTGGGAGCAGTTCTTC
TRBV19	-	TRBJ1-1	-	CASSIDGVLSQYTEAFF	TGTGCCAGTAGTATAGATGGGGTTCTTAGCCAGTACACTGAAGCTTTCTTT
TRBV6-1	once	TRBJ2-6	-	CASSGEGMDYSGANVLTF	TGTGCCAGCAGTGGTGAGGGAATGGACTACTCTGGGGCCAACGTCCTGACTTTC
TRBV5-6	-	TRBJ2-1	TRBD1	CASSLTSGTGGYNEQFF	TGTGCCAGCAGCCTTACTTCCGGGACAGGGGGCTACAATGAGCAGTTCTTC
TRBV4-1	-	TRBJ2-3	-	CASSHRSGERDTQYF	TGCGCCAGCAGCCATCGTTCGGGCGAACGGGATACGCAGTATTTT
TRBV7-9	-	TRBJ2-1	TRBD2	CASSSDGTSGREQFF	TGTGCCAGCAGCTCCGACGGGACTAGCGGGAGGGAGCAGTTCTTC
TRBV4-1	-	TRBJ2-7	TRBD2	CASSPPTALAASYEQYF	TGCGCCAGCAGTCCCCCCACGGCTCTAGCGGCCTCCTACGAGCAGTACTTC
TRBV27	-	TRBJ1-5	-	CASSMRQGNQPQHF	TGTGCCAGCAGTATGAGACAGGGCAATCAGCCCCAGCATTTT
TRBV5-4	-	TRBJ2-7	TRBD2	CASSLSSGSVSYEQYF	TGTGCCAGCAGCTTATCTAGCGGGAGTGTCTCCTACGAGCAGTACTTC
TRBV28	-	TRBJ2-5	TRBD2	CASRSSGQETQYF	TGTGCCAGCAGGTCTAGCGGGCAAGAGACCCAGTACTTC
TRBV19	-	TRBJ1-2	-	CASSIYYYGYTF	TGTGCCAGTAGTATATATTACTATGGCTACACCTTC
TRBV7-6	-	TRBJ1-1	-	CASSLSGYTEAFF	TGTGCCAGCAGCTTATCGGGCTACACTGAAGCTTTCTTT